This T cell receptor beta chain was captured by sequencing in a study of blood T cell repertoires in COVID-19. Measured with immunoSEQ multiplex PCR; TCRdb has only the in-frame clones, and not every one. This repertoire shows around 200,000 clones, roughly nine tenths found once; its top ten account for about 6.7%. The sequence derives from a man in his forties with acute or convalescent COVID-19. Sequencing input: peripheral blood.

CDR3 nucleotides: TGTGCCAGTAGTATAGAGGGGGCAGTGGATAGGTCCCGAAATCAGCCCCAGCATTTT. The encoded protein is CASSIEGAVDRSRNQPQHF. The chain combines TRBV19 with TRBJ1-5; maybe TRBD1 (6 bases). The V end lost 0 bases, the J end lost 4 bases, and 22 bases lay between the germline ends. This CDR3 has 19 residues. Germline V CDR1 and CDR2: LNHDA, SQIVND (reference sequence).